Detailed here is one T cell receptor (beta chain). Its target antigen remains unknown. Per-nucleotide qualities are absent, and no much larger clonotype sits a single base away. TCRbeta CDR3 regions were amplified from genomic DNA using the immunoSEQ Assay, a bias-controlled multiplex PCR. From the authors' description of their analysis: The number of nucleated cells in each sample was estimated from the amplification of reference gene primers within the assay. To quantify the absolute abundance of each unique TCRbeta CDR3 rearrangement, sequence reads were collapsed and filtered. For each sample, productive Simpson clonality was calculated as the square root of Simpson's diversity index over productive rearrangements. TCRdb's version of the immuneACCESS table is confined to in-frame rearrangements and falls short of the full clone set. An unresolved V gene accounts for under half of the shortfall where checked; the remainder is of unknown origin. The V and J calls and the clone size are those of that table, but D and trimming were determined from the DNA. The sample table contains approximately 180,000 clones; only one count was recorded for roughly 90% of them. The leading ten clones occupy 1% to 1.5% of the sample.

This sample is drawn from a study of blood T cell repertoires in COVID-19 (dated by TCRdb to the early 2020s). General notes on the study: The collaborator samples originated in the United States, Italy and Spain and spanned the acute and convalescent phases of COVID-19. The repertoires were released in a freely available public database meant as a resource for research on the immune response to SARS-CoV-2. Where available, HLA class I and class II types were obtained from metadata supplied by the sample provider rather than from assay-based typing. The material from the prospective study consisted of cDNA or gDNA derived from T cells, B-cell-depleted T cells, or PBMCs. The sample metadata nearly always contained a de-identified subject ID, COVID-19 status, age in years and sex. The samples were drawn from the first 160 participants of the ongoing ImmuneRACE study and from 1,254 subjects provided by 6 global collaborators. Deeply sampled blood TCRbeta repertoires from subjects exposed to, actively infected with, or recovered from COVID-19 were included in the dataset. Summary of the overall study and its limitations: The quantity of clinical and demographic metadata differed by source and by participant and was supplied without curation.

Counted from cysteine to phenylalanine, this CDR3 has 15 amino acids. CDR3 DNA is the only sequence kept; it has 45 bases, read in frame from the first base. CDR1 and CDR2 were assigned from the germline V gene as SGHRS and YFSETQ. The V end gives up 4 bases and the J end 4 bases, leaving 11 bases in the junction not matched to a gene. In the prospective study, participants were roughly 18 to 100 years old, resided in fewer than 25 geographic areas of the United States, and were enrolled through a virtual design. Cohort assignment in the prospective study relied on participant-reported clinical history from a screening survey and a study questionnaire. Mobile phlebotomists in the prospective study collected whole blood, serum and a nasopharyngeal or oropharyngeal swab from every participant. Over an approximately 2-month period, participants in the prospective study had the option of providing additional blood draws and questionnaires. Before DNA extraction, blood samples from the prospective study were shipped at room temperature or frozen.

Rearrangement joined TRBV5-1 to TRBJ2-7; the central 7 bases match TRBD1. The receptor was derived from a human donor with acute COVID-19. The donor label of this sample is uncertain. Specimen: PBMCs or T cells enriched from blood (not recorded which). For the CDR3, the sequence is CASSPTPTGVYEQYF. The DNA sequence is TGCGCCAGCAGCCCTACCCCCACAGGGGTTTACGAGCAGTACTTC.